A single sample gave rise to the 11 T cell receptor beta chains below, sequenced in a study of blood T cell repertoires in COVID-19. The protocol was immunoSEQ multiplex PCR, while the TCRdb copy is restricted to in-frame clones and leaves out a portion. The repertoire holds 200,000 to 250,000 clones, with around 88% as singletons. The specimen sequenced was peripheral blood. The receptor source for this set is a young woman who had recovered from COVID-19.

V is TRBV7-9 and J is TRBJ2-7; 7 bases fit TRBD2. V lost 6 bases to trimming and J lost 7 bases; unmatched junction nucleotides: 18. CDR1 and CDR2 from the germline V gene are SEHNR and FQNEAQ (reference sequence). This CDR3 contains 16 residues. Here the CDR3 reads CASSPLGGLHRGEQYF. The CDR3 DNA reads TGTGCCAGCAGTCCATTGGGAGGGCTACATAGGGGAGAGCAGTACTTC.

The genes are TRBV9 and TRBJ2-5; D is ambiguous. The germline gives CDR1 SGDLS, CDR2 YYNGEE. V dropped 0 bases and J dropped 5 bases, with 14 bases sitting between them. CDR3 length: 15 residues. The DNA of the CDR3 is TGTGCCAGCAGCGTAGGAACTAACAACCGGGAGACCCAGTACTTC. Amino acid sequence: CASSVGTNNRETQYF.

The rearrangement links TRBV6-5 to TRBJ1-3, with 10 nucleotides matching TRBD1. CDR3 length: 16 amino acids. V shed 4 bases and J 4 bases; nucleotides not matched to a gene: 7. CDR1 and CDR2 (germline): MNHEY, SVGAGI. CDR3 sequence: CASSSRDRGYGNTIYF. The CDR3 nucleotides read TGTGCCAGCAGTTCCCGGGACAGGGGATACGGAAACACCATATATTTT.

This clone was observed once. The CDR3 region has the DNA TGTGCCAGCAGTTACCGGACTAGCGATGAGATCACAGATACGCAGTATTTT. Its protein is CASSYRTSDEITDTQYF. V and J are TRBV6-2 or TRBV6-3 and TRBJ2-3; 9 bases are a match to TRBD2. The CDR3 runs 17 residues. The V and J ends lost 2 bases and 2 bases, in that order; junction bases with no gene match: 8. Germline CDR1 MNHEY, CDR2 SVGEGT.

This clone was picked up one time. The rearrangement links TRBV5-1 to TRBJ1-4, with D possibly TRBD1 on 6 matching bases. The CDR3 is 14 residues long. Germline CDR1 SGHRS, CDR2 YFSETQ. V was pared by 0 bases and J by 7 bases, with 10 bases between. The CDR3 DNA follows: TGCGCCAGCAGCTTGGTTGGGGGCTCTGAAAAACTGTTTTTT. Encoded protein: CASSLVGGSEKLFF.

This clone showed up just once. The chain links TRBV7-9 to TRBJ2-5, with D perhaps TRBD1 (6 bases). This CDR3 region has 13 residues. Per the germline V gene, CDR1 is SEHNR and CDR2 is FQNEAQ (reference sequence). Trimming took off 7 bases at V and 2 bases at J, with 11 bases between the two ends. CDR3 coding DNA: TGTGCCAGCACCAAACAGGGTCAAGAGACCCAGTACTTC. As protein: CASTKQGQETQYF. The full variable domain, its missing parts supplied by reference TRBV7-9 and TRBJ2-5, is DTGVSQNPRHKITKRGQNVTFRCDPISEHNRLYWYRQTLGQGPEFLTYFQNEAQLEKSRLLSDRFSAERPKGSFSTLEIQRTEQGDSAMYLCASTKQGQETQYFGPGTRLLVL.

The CDR3: CASRSTLAERGNEQFF. Written as DNA, the CDR3 is TGTGCCAGCAGGTCGACGCTAGCGGAGCGCGGCAATGAGCAGTTCTTC. The rearrangement joins TRBV7-8 to TRBJ2-1, with 7 bases aligning to TRBD2. The germline V gene encodes CDR1 SGHVS and CDR2 FQNEAQ. Trimming removed 6 bases from V and 6 bases from J; junction bases left unmatched: 14. CDR3 length equals 16 residues.

The sample holds many counts of this clone. The chain couples TRBV7-2 to TRBJ1-3; possibly TRBD1 for D (6 bases). V lost 2 bases and J lost 0, with 14 bases in between. This CDR3 has 17 residues. The germline CDR1 and CDR2 sequences are SGHTA and FQGNSA. CDR3 sequence (DNA): TGTGCCAGCAGCTTAAACCAGGGGTCATCCTCTGGAAACACCATATATTTT. Protein product: CASSLNQGSSSGNTIYF.

The rearrangement joins TRBV4-2 to TRBJ2-2; TRBD2 matches at 7 bases. The CDR3 has 16 amino acids. Germline assignment: CDR1 LGHNA and CDR2 YNFKEQ. Trimming at V came to 4 bases and at J to 4 bases, leaving 9 bases not matched to a gene. The CDR3 is CASSRSSAGPTGELFF. The CDR3 DNA is TGTGCCAGCAGCCGGTCGTCAGCGGGGCCCACCGGGGAGCTGTTTTTT.

This sequence joins TRBV29-1 and TRBJ2-5, with D uncertain. The ends were cut back, 7 bases at V and 2 bases at J, with 14 bases in the middle. The CDR3 extends over 13 amino acids. Germline CDR1 SQVTM, CDR2 ANQGSEA. CDR3 nucleotide sequence: TGCAGCGCCAGAGAGGCTAAACAAGAGACCCAGTACTTC. Translation gives CSAREAKQETQYF.

The chain combines TRBV2 with TRBJ2-2; 7 bases line up with TRBD1. The CDR3 runs to 16 residues. Per germline, CDR1 SNHLY and CDR2 FYNNEI. The junction had 8 bases not matched to a gene; V was cut back by 3 bases and J by 4 bases. The CDR3: CASSERAGGSTGELFF. The DNA for the CDR3 is TGTGCCAGCAGTGAGAGGGCAGGGGGAAGCACCGGGGAGCTGTTTTTT.